Listed below are T cell receptor beta chains from one sample, sequenced in a study of PD-L1 blockade in urothelial cancer. Here immunoSEQ multiplex PCR was the method, and the copy in TCRdb shows in-frame clones only, minus some. The sample contains about 130,000 clones, 86% of which appear only once. Specimen: PBMCs, collected around atezolizumab (anti-PD-L1) treatment. The receptors were sampled from a man in his forties or fifties with urothelial cancer. Both conserved end residues are part of each CDR3. The D gene is left open where the match is weak. Size is stated for part of the rows, as once, few or many counts, or as a class when the clone is expanded.

j_gene	d_gene	abundance	v_gene	CDR3nt	CDR3aa
TRBJ2-3	TRBD2	NA	TRBV28	TGTGCCAGCAGTTCCCGACTAGCGGGAGGGCCGGGGCCAGATACGCAGTATTTT	CASSSRLAGGPGPDTQYF
TRBJ1-4	NA	NA	TRBV5-4	TGTGCCAGCAGCTTCCGGAAGTGGGGCGAGGATGAAAAACTGTTTTTT	CASSFRKWGEDEKLFF
TRBJ1-2	NA	NA	TRBV18	TGTGCCAGCTCACCACTCAGGGATCCCAACTATGGCTACACCTTC	CASSPLRDPNYGYTF
TRBJ2-5	NA	NA	TRBV21-1	TGTGCCAGCGACCGCCGTGGAGAACGCTTTCAAGAGACCCAGTACTTC	CASDRRGERFQETQYF
TRBJ2-2	TRBD2	NA	TRBV5-4	TGTGCCAGCAGCCGCGGGACTAGCCTAACCGGGGAGCTGTTTTTT	CASSRGTSLTGELFF
TRBJ1-3	NA	NA	TRBV19	TGTGCCAGTAGTCCGTTGGACAGTCCGTCTCTGAGAAAAGGCATATATTTT	CASSPLDSPSLRKGIYF
TRBJ2-3	TRBD2	NA	TRBV11-1	TGTGCCAGCAGCTTCTCCGCCGGCGGGAGGACAGATACGCAGTATTTT	CASSFSAGGRTDTQYF
TRBJ1-6	NA	NA	TRBV27	TGTGCCAGCAGTTTCGCGGGGGCCAATTCACCCCTCCACTTT	CASSFAGANSPLHF
TRBJ1-3	NA	NA	TRBV28	TGTGCCAGCATCAAGAGGTCTTGGCGGACTGGAAACACCATATATTTT	CASIKRSWRTGNTIYF
TRBJ2-5	NA	NA	TRBV25-1	TGTGCCAGCAGTGAATTCCCCCGCCGGGGACATGGACAAGAGACCCAGTACTTC	CASSEFPRRGHGQETQYF
TRBJ1-1	NA	NA	TRBV6-1	TGTGCCAGCAGGCCCACAGGGAACACTGAAGCTTTCTTT	CASRPTGNTEAFF
TRBJ1-2	NA	NA	TRBV30	TGTGCCTGGAGCAGGGATGAGAACTATGGCTACACCTTC	CAWSRDENYGYTF
TRBJ1-6	NA	few	TRBV6-5	TGTGCCAGCAGTTATTCAAATTCACCCCTCCACTTT	CASSYSNSPLHF
TRBJ2-1	TRBD1	NA	TRBV6-6	TGTGCCAGCACCACAGGGGGCATCAACAATGAGCAGTTCTTC	CASTTGGINNEQFF
TRBJ2-7	TRBD2	NA	TRBV7-2	TGTGCCACCGGGGAGGCAGGGGCGGGGGGGTACGAGCAGTACTTC	CATGEAGAGGYEQYF
TRBJ2-7	TRBD2	NA	TRBV18	TGTGCCAGCTCACCTCCCGGGACTAGCTCGTCTGAGCAGTACTTC	CASSPPGTSSSEQYF
TRBJ2-6	NA	NA	TRBV7-2	TGTGCCAGCAGACACGCAGGGCACCTCAGCTCTGGGGCCAACGTCCTGACTTTC	CASRHAGHLSSGANVLTF
TRBJ2-7	NA	NA	TRBV27	TGTGCCAGCAGTAACAGGGCCTACGAGCAGTACTTC	CASSNRAYEQYF
TRBJ1-1	NA	NA	TRBV6-6	TGTGCCAGCAGCCGGTCGCAGGGGTCGAACACTGAAGCTTTCTTT	CASSRSQGSNTEAFF
TRBJ1-2	NA	NA	TRBV28	TGTGCCAGCAGGCCAACAGCTAACTATGGCTACACCTTC	CASRPTANYGYTF
TRBJ2-3	NA	NA	TRBV10-3	TGTGCCATCAGTACCCGGGGATCTGCAGATACGCAGTATTTT	CAISTRGSADTQYF
TRBJ2-3	TRBD2	few	TRBV10-1	TGCGCCAGCAGAACCGACGTGGCCCGCGGGAGGGCCACAGATACGCAGTATTTT	CASRTDVARGRATDTQYF
TRBJ1-6	NA	NA	TRBV2	TGTGCCAGCACCTACAAGGAGAATTTGTCACCCCTCCACTTT	CASTYKENLSPLHF
TRBJ2-3	TRBD2	NA	TRBV2	TGTGCCAGCAGTCCTAGGACTAGCGGCACAGATACGCAGTATTTT	CASSPRTSGTDTQYF
TRBJ1-5	NA	NA	TRBV5-5	TGTGCCAGCAGCCAATTTAGAGGACAGAATAGCAATCAGCCCCAGCATTTT	CASSQFRGQNSNQPQHF
TRBJ1-3	NA	NA	TRBV21-1	TGTGCCAGCAGCATTAGATCCCTGGGAAACACCATATATTTT	CASSIRSLGNTIYF
TRBJ1-1	NA	once	TRBV19	TGTGCCAGTAGTTTCGGCCAGGGGAATTGGGTGAACACTGAAGCTTTCTTT	CASSFGQGNWVNTEAFF
TRBJ2-5	NA	NA	TRBV28	TGTGCCAGCAGTACCCCCGAGAGGTTAGGAGAGACCCAGTACTTC	CASSTPERLGETQYF
TRBJ2-7	NA	few	TRBV5-5	TGTGCCAGCAGCTTGGCCCCTCCCGGGACAAGCACCTACGAGCAGTACTTC	CASSLAPPGTSTYEQYF
TRBJ2-3	TRBD1	NA	TRBV6-5	TGTGCCAGCAGTTACCAGGACAGGGCCAGCACAGATACGCAGTATTTT	CASSYQDRASTDTQYF
TRBJ2-3	NA	NA	TRBV7-2	TGTGCCAGCAGCTTAGTCCCCCTTAGAGCAGATACGCAGTATTTT	CASSLVPLRADTQYF
TRBJ2-4	NA	NA	TRBV10-3	TGTGCCATCAGTGAGTCCGAGGCACTAGGTCGCATTCAGTACTTC	CAISESEALGRIQYF
TRBJ1-1	NA	NA	TRBV6-6	TGTGCCAGCAGGACGCAGGAGGTGTATACTGAAGCTTTCTTT	CASRTQEVYTEAFF
TRBJ1-5	NA	NA	TRBV7-2	TGTGCCAGCAGCTTATCCAGAACTCAGCCCCAGCATTTT	CASSLSRTQPQHF
TRBJ2-5	TRBD1	once	TRBV19	TGTGCCAGTAGTATAGGGAGGACAGGCCAAGAGACCCAGTACTTC	CASSIGRTGQETQYF
TRBJ2-7	NA	once	TRBV28	TGTGCCAGCAGTCGGTCCGGCTCCTACGAGCAGTACTTC	CASSRSGSYEQYF
TRBJ1-2	TRBD1	NA	TRBV28	TGTGCCAGCCGATTGAGCTGGACAGGGTGGAACTATGGCTACACCTTC	CASRLSWTGWNYGYTF
TRBJ2-7	TRBD2	NA	TRBV11-2	TGTGCCAGCAGCTGGAGGGGCGGGAGTTACGAGCAGTACTTC	CASSWRGGSYEQYF
TRBJ1-3	NA	few	TRBV4-1	TGCGCCAGCAGCCAAGTCGGACAGAACGGAAACACCATATATTTT	CASSQVGQNGNTIYF
TRBJ2-5	NA	few	TRBV7-2	TGTGCCAGCAGCGTACCGGGACAACAAGAGACCCAGTACTTC	CASSVPGQQETQYF
TRBJ1-5	NA	NA	TRBV7-9	TGTGCCAGCAGCTCAGGGGACCGCAATCAGCCCCAGCATTTT	CASSSGDRNQPQHF
TRBJ2-6	NA	NA	TRBV5-1	TGCGCCAGCAGCTTGCTAGGGGGGGAGGCCAACGTCCTGACTTTC	CASSLLGGEANVLTF
TRBJ2-7	NA	NA	TRBV9	TGTGCCAGCAGCGTAGTCCCCCCTTGGCAGTACTTC	CASSVVPPWQYF
TRBJ1-6	NA	NA	TRBV11-2	TGTGCCAGCAGCTTATACGGGACACCAGGGCATTCACCCCTCCACTTT	CASSLYGTPGHSPLHF
TRBJ2-1	TRBD2	NA	TRBV5-4	TGTGCCAGCAGCTCCGCCTATTCTAGCGGGAGGAGCGATGAGCAGTTCTTC	CASSSAYSSGRSDEQFF
TRBJ2-2	TRBD2	NA	TRBV29-1	TGCAGCGTTAACTATGGACTAGCGGACACCGGGGAGCTGTTTTTT	CSVNYGLADTGELFF
TRBJ2-1	NA	NA	TRBV4-1	TGCGCCAGCAGCCAAGAGGGCACGGCCTACAATGAGCAGTTCTTC	CASSQEGTAYNEQFF
TRBJ2-2	NA	NA	TRBV7-8	TGTGCCAGCAGCCCCCAGACCGGGGAGCTGTTTTTT	CASSPQTGELFF
TRBJ1-6	NA	NA	TRBV27	TGTGCCAGCCGGAGTGGTTCACCCCTCCACTTT	CASRSGSPLHF
TRBJ2-7	TRBD1	NA	TRBV18	TGTGCCAGCCGCGGGACAGGGGAATACGAGCAGTACTTC	CASRGTGEYEQYF
TRBJ2-1	NA	NA	TRBV28	TGTGCCAGCAGGCTGGACAGCCTATACAATGAGCAGTTCTTC	CASRLDSLYNEQFF
TRBJ1-1	NA	NA	TRBV27	TGTGCCAGCAGTCCTCATGACAGGAACACTGAAGCTTTCTTT	CASSPHDRNTEAFF
TRBJ2-3	NA	NA	TRBV4-1	TGCGCCAGCAGCTTAACGGAGGTGGATACGCAGTATTTT	CASSLTEVDTQYF
TRBJ2-1	TRBD2	NA	TRBV6-4	TGTGCCAGCAGTCTTCTTAGCGGGACATCCTACAATGAGCAGTTCTTC	CASSLLSGTSYNEQFF
TRBJ1-1	NA	NA	TRBV5-1	TGCGCCAGCAGGGCCCCCCTGGGGGCGAGTGAAGCTTTCTTT	CASRAPLGASEAFF
TRBJ1-1	TRBD1	once	TRBV27	TGTGCCAGCAGAACAGGGGGCGGTGAAGCTTTCTTT	CASRTGGGEAFF
TRBJ2-3	NA	NA	TRBV7-2	TGTGCCAGCAGAGATAGTTCGACGGGTGCTAGCACAGATACGCAGTATTTT	CASRDSSTGASTDTQYF